This TCR beta chain was obtained from a study of CD8+ T cells in alopecia areata. RNA was extracted and reverse transcribed into cDNA as the sequencing template. The table came from immunoSEQ multiplex PCR; TCRdb's copy has only in-frame clones and leaves some out. This table holds about 180,000 clones, roughly 53% found once. Specified treatment: oral pan-JAK inhibitor, 5-10 mg twice daily. General study points: Patients showed less clear TCR sequence sharing than mice, possibly partly because of HLA diversity. There were many expanded lesional clones persisting in scalp and blood during tofacitinib. Within the top 100, expanded CD8+ clones significantly decreased with tofacitinib, as did scalp clonality. Elevated clonality characterized lesional scalp relative to normal scalp, particularly in alopecia totalis/universalis.

CDR3 length equals 15 residues. CDR1 and CDR2 (germline): MNHEY, SVGAGI. The ends were cut back, 2 bases at V and 4 bases at J, with 12 bases in the middle. In its sample, this clone was seen a few times. Its target is unknown. V usage is TRBV6-5 and J usage is TRBJ2-1; tentative D call: TRBD1 (6 bases). Material: CD8+ T cells sorted from blood, obtained at week 24, from a patient treated with tofacitinib. The source of this sequence is a human donor with alopecia areata. DNA for the CDR3: TGTGCCAGCAGTTACGTGACAGGCGTATACAATGAGCAGTTCTTC. This codes for CASSYVTGVYNEQFF.